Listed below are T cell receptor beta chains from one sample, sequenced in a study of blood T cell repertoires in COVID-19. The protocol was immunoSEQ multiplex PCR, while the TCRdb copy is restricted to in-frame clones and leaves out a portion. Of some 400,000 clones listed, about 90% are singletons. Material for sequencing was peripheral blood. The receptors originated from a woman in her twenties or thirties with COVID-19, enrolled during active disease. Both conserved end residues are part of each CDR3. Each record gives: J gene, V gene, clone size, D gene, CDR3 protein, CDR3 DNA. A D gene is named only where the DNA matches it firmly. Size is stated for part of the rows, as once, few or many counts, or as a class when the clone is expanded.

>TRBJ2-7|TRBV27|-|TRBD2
CASSLGLAGVYEQYF
TGTGCCAGCAGCTTGGGACTAGCGGGAGTCTACGAGCAGTACTTC
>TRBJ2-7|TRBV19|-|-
CASSIDGGGLREQYF
TGTGCCAGTAGTATAGACGGAGGGGGACTACGCGAGCAGTACTTC
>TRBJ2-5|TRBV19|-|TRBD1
CASSAHPGTAFQETQYF
TGTGCCAGTAGTGCCCATCCCGGGACAGCCTTTCAAGAGACCCAGTACTTC
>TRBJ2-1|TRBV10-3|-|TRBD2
CAILRDTASGYSYNEQFF
TGTGCCATCCTTCGGGACACCGCTAGCGGGTACTCCTACAATGAGCAGTTCTTC
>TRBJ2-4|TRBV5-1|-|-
CASSLGRGAKNIQYF
TGCGCCAGCAGCTTGGGTCGCGGAGCCAAAAACATTCAGTACTTC
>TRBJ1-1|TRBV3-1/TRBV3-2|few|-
CASSQNRRNTEAFF
TGTGCCAGCAGCCAAAACAGACGGAACACTGAAGCTTTCTTT
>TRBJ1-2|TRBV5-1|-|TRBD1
CASSSGTEYGYTF
TGCGCCAGCAGCTCCGGGACAGAGTATGGCTACACCTTC
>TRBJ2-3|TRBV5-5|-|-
CASSLAGIGTDTQYF
TGTGCCAGCAGCTTGGCCGGGATTGGCACAGATACGCAGTATTTT
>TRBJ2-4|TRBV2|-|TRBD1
CASSEVQGAWGNIQYF
TGTGCCAGCAGTGAAGTTCAGGGGGCTTGGGGAAACATTCAGTACTTC
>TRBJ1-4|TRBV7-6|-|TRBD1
CASSLTGEGEKLFF
TGTGCCAGCAGCCTGACAGGGGAGGGAGAAAAACTGTTTTTT
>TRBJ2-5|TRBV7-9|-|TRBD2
CASSLALLAGGPAQETQYF
TGTGCCAGCAGCTTAGCGCTATTAGCGGGAGGGCCGGCCCAAGAGACCCAGTACTTC
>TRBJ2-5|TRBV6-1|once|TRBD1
CASSEALGTGGQQETQYF
TGTGCCAGCAGTGAAGCTTTGGGGACAGGGGGCCAACAAGAGACCCAGTACTTC
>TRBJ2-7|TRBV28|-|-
CASSSLGTPAYEQYF
TGTGCCAGCAGTTCCCTCGGGACTCCGGCTTACGAGCAGTACTTC
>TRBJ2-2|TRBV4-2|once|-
CASSQESAGAGELFF
TGTGCCAGCAGCCAAGAATCTGCAGGGGCGGGGGAGCTGTTTTTT
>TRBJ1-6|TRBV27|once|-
CASSFSQGNSPLHF
TGTGCCAGCAGTTTTAGTCAGGGTAATTCACCCCTCCACTTT
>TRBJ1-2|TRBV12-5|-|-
CASGTTAQGYTF
TGTGCTAGTGGAACGACAGCGCAAGGCTACACCTTC
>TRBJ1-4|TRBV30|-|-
CAWSPGHKTEKLFF
TGTGCCTGGAGCCCGGGACATAAAACTGAAAAACTGTTTTTT